The present T cell receptor (beta chain) was sequenced within a study of cytomegalovirus exposure and HLA in healthy donors. This clone was observed a few times. This CDR3 has 15 residues. Germline V gene sequence: CDR1 LGHNA, CDR2 YNFKEQ. Trimming took 0 bases from V and 2 from J, leaving 11 bases between them. Researchers ran the PCR with 60 Vbeta and 13 Jbeta primers. Method: immunoSEQ multiplex PCR; TCRdb's copy keeps in-frame clones and lacks some. The table lists around 80,000 clones, about 73% of them singletons, with around 4.5% in the top ten. This sequence was found in a man aged 40-55 years in good health and CMV-seronegative. The rearrangement uses TRBV4-2 and TRBJ2-7; tentatively, D is TRBD1 (5 bases). Sequencing was done on a sample of PBMCs. The CDR3 nucleotides read TGTGCCAGCAGCCAAGATGGGGCCGCGCCCTACGAGCAGTACTTC. Translating it yields CASSQDGAAPYEQYF.